This T cell receptor beta chain was found in a study of graft-versus-host responses after intestinal transplantation. About this clone itself: No antigen is known for it.

Method: immunoSEQ multiplex PCR; TCRdb's copy keeps in-frame clones and lacks some. The data contain about 50,000 clones, roughly 84% of them seen just once; the ten biggest clones take up 0.45% to 0.55%. Per germline, CDR1 SGHVS and CDR2 FQNEAQ. The CDR3 covers 15 residues. V gave up 5 bases and J gave up 2 bases, with 12 bases separating them. The receptor was derived from a human donor who was the organ donor for an intestinal transplant. This material consisted of unstimulated CD4+ T cells sorted from spleen or lymph node cells, taken before transplant. The rearrangement links TRBV7-8 to TRBJ2-2; D remains ambiguous. CDR3 coding DNA: TGTGCCAGCAGCCCAAGGATACACAACACCGGGGAGCTGTTTTTT. Amino acid sequence: CASSPRIHNTGELFF.